Presented here are 2 T cell receptor beta chains from one specimen sequenced in a study of CD8 T cells in Susac syndrome. RNA was extracted with the RNeasy kit, and a quantity of roughly 0.45 to 1 ug was reverse transcribed using random hexamers. TCRdb processed the immunoSEQ multiplex PCR reads anew with MiXCR; each CDR3 protein has one entry. Altogether around 130,000 distinct CDR3 sequences are present, roughly 76% being singletons, with the ten largest covering 0.51%. The sample comprised CD8+ T cells from PBMCs. The receptors derive from a human donor with multiple sclerosis.

The V call is TRBV2, the J call TRBJ1-2; a weak D match, TRBD1 (5 bases). This CDR3 has 15 residues. Looked up from germline, CDR1 is SNHLY and CDR2 is FYNNEI. V lost 3 bases to trimming and J lost 2 bases, with 13 bases between them. In DNA form, the CDR3 reads TGTGCCAGCAGTGATGGTCCGGGGCGGAACTATGGCTACACCTTC. Translated: CASSDGPGRNYGYTF.

The chain uses TRBV10-3 and TRBJ2-7; D perhaps matches TRBD2 (5 bases). In germline, CDR1 is ENHRY, CDR2 SYGVKD. This CDR3 contains 14 residues. Trimming left V 5 bases short and J 2 bases short, with 13 bases between. The chain's CDR3 is CAISRDGNPYEQYF. CDR3 nucleotides: TGTGCCATCAGTCGAGACGGGAACCCCTACGAGCAGTACTTC.